A selection of T cell receptor beta chains follows, all from one sample in a study of control samples from healthy donors and cancer patients. The repertoire was sequenced with immunoSEQ multiplex PCR; TCRdb's copy has only in-frame clones and lacks some. The data contain about 110,000 clones, roughly 88% of them singletons. Sequencing used PBMCs. Source of these receptors: a woman aged 60 to 75 with lung cancer. Each CDR3 is given with its conserved first and last residue. D genes are given only for firm matches. The size entry is marked missing in some rows and otherwise reads once, few, many or a size class.

abundance	len	d_gene	v_gene	j_gene	CDR3nt	CDR3aa
.	15	.	TRBV14	TRBJ2-7	TGTGCCAGCAGCCAAATCGGATTAGGGGCCGACGAGCAGTACTTC	CASSQIGLGADEQYF
once	13	TRBD2	TRBV12-3/TRBV12-4	TRBJ2-5	TGTGCCAGCAGTTACGGACTAGCGGGAGCTTCTGACTTC	CASSYGLAGASDF
.	13	.	TRBV3-1/TRBV3-2	TRBJ1-1	TGTGCCAGCAGCCGGAGCCAGGGTACTGAAGCTTTCTTT	CASSRSQGTEAFF
.	18	.	TRBV19	TRBJ2-2	TGTGCCAGTAGTATGGAGGGTTCCGGCAGGGTATTAGGCGGGGAGCTGTTTTTT	CASSMEGSGRVLGGELFF
once	15	.	TRBV9	TRBJ2-2	TGTGCCAGCAGCACCCTCAGGGGGGCCGTCGGGGAGCTGTTTTTT	CASSTLRGAVGELFF
.	16	.	TRBV5-1	TRBJ2-1	TGCGCCAGCAGCTTGGAGGGCACCTCCTCCTACAATGAGCAGTTCTTC	CASSLEGTSSYNEQFF
.	15	.	TRBV6-5	TRBJ2-2	TGTGCCAGCATCATGGGACTGTCTTTCACCGGGGAGCTGTTTTTT	CASIMGLSFTGELFF
.	15	TRBD1	TRBV6-5	TRBJ1-1	TGTGCCAGCAGTTATGGAGAGGGGGCCTTAGTAGAAGCTTTCTTT	CASSYGEGALVEAFF
.	14	TRBD1	TRBV5-1	TRBJ1-1	TGCGCCAGCAGCCGACAGGGGGAAGGGACTGAAGCTTTCTTT	CASSRQGEGTEAFF
.	14	TRBD1	TRBV7-6	TRBJ2-7	TGTGCCAGCAGCTTAGGGACAGGGTCCTACGAGCAGTACTTC	CASSLGTGSYEQYF
.	12	.	TRBV29-1	TRBJ1-2	TGCAGCGTTGAATTCGGGACTTGGGGCTACACCTTC	CSVEFGTWGYTF
.	17	TRBD1	TRBV5-1	TRBJ1-6	TGCGCCAGCAGCTTGGCCGGGACAGGCCCCGGTAATTCACCCCTCCACTTT	CASSLAGTGPGNSPLHF
.	14	.	TRBV19	TRBJ1-2	TGTGCCAGTAGTATACGTTCAGCTAACTATGGCTACACCTTC	CASSIRSANYGYTF
.	15	.	TRBV7-2	TRBJ1-2	TGTGCCAGCAGCTTAGTAGGAGGGGTAGGGTATGGCTACACCTTC	CASSLVGGVGYGYTF
.	17	.	TRBV7-9	TRBJ1-2	TGTGCCAGCAGCTTATCCCTGGCAGGGGTATATCGGTATGGCTACACCTTC	CASSLSLAGVYRYGYTF
.	15	TRBD1	TRBV6-5	TRBJ1-3	TGTGCCAGCAGCTCAGGGGGCTACTCTGGAAACACCATATATTTT	CASSSGGYSGNTIYF
.	14	.	TRBV9	TRBJ1-4	TGTGCCAGCAGCATGGTGGGGTCTAATGAAAAACTGTTTTTT	CASSMVGSNEKLFF
once	13	.	TRBV7-3	TRBJ2-1	TGTGCCAGCAGCCTTAGGAGGGGTAATGAGCAGTTCTTC	CASSLRRGNEQFF
.	15	TRBD2	TRBV4-3	TRBJ2-1	TGCGCCAGCAGCCAGGCTAGCGGGCCCGACAATGAGCAGTTCTTC	CASSQASGPDNEQFF
.	16	.	TRBV11-2	TRBJ1-4	TGTGCCAGCAGCATCGGGACGGCCGCAACTAATGAAAAACTGTTTTTT	CASSIGTAATNEKLFF
.	11	.	TRBV30	TRBJ2-5	TGTGCCTGGAGTCCTTCGGAGACCCAGTACTTC	CAWSPSETQYF
.	16	TRBD1	TRBV27	TRBJ1-2	TGTGCCAGCAGTTTGGGTACAGGGGACCTTAACTATGGCTACACCTTC	CASSLGTGDLNYGYTF
.	18	.	TRBV5-1	TRBJ1-1	TGCGCCAGCAGCTTGGGGGATCCTTCGGTGCTTATGAGCACTGAAGCTTTCTTT	CASSLGDPSVLMSTEAFF
.	14	.	TRBV10-3	TRBJ2-1	TGTGCCATCAGTGAGAAAACGACCGGGACCGACCGGTTCTTC	CAISEKTTGTDRFF
.	11	TRBD1	TRBV30	TRBJ2-7	TGTGCCTGGGGGACAGGGGCCGAGCAGTACTTC	CAWGTGAEQYF
.	14	.	TRBV18	TRBJ1-1	TGTGCCAGCTCACCACCTGGGGGAGGAACTGAAGCTTTCTTT	CASSPPGGGTEAFF
.	14	.	TRBV27	TRBJ1-2	TGTGCCAGCAGGCTGACAGTGGATTACTATGGCTACACCTTC	CASRLTVDYYGYTF
.	13	.	TRBV30	TRBJ1-2	TGTGCCTGGGGAGTGTTGGGGCCATATGGCTACACCTTC	CAWGVLGPYGYTF
.	17	TRBD2	TRBV4-1	TRBJ2-5	TGCGCCAGCAGCCTCCATGCGGGGGAGAGGGTCCAAGAGACCCAGTACTTC	CASSLHAGERVQETQYF
.	13	TRBD1	TRBV6-5	TRBJ1-1	TGTGCCAGCAGTTACAGGCAGGGGGCTGAAGCTTTCTTT	CASSYRQGAEAFF
once	13	TRBD2	TRBV30	TRBJ2-7	TGTGCCTGGAGACTAGCGGGAGTTAGCGAGCAGTACTTC	CAWRLAGVSEQYF
few	11	.	TRBV6-5	TRBJ1-1	TGTGCCAGCGTACGAAGCACTGAAGCTTTCTTT	CASVRSTEAFF
.	13	TRBD2	TRBV30	TRBJ2-5	TGTGCCCTTGTCCGGGGGGGCCAAGAGACCCAGTACTTC	CALVRGGQETQYF
.	16	.	TRBV18	TRBJ2-1	TGTGCCAGCTCACCCTGGCCATCCGATTCCTACAATGAGCAGTTCTTC	CASSPWPSDSYNEQFF
.	14	TRBD1	TRBV6-2/TRBV6-3	TRBJ2-1	TGTGCCAGCAGTTGGGGGACAGAGACCTATGAGCAGTTCTTC	CASSWGTETYEQFF
.	19	TRBD1	TRBV5-8	TRBJ1-3	TGTGCCAGCAGCCTCCGACAGGGATTGACCGTCACCTCTGGAAACACCATATATTTT	CASSLRQGLTVTSGNTIYF
.	14	.	TRBV5-1	TRBJ2-1	TGCGCCAGCAGCGTAAACAGGGTCGACAATGAGCAGTTCTTC	CASSVNRVDNEQFF
.	15	TRBD1	TRBV28	TRBJ2-7	TGTGCCAGCAGAGCGACCGGGACAGGGAACCACGAGCAGTACTTC	CASRATGTGNHEQYF
.	16	TRBD1	TRBV5-8	TRBJ1-5	TGTGCCAGCAGCTTGGGGACAGGGAATAGCAATCAGCCCCAGCATTTT	CASSLGTGNSNQPQHF
.	13	.	TRBV7-9	TRBJ2-7	TGTGCCAGCAGCTCCGGTCCGCCAAACGAGCAGTACTTC	CASSSGPPNEQYF
.	13	.	TRBV12-3/TRBV12-4	TRBJ1-1	TGTGCCAGCAGTGGGGTCTCGAACACTGAAGCTTTCTTT	CASSGVSNTEAFF
.	14	.	TRBV19	TRBJ2-7	TGTGCCAGTACCGCACAGGCATCTAGCTACGAGCAGTACTTC	CASTAQASSYEQYF
.	15	.	TRBV29-1	TRBJ2-5	TGCAGCGCCGGAATTGGCTGGGAAGAAGGAGAGACCCAGTACTTC	CSAGIGWEEGETQYF
few	13	.	TRBV12-3/TRBV12-4	TRBJ1-4	TGTGCCAGCAGTTTAGGGGGAAGGGAAAAACTGTTTTTT	CASSLGGREKLFF
.	14	.	TRBV6-5	TRBJ1-1	TGTGCCAGCAGTTACTCGATTAGGGGTACTGAAGCTTTCTTT	CASSYSIRGTEAFF
.	13	.	TRBV18	TRBJ1-2	TGTGCCAGCTCACCACCGAGCTTCTATGGCTACACCTTC	CASSPPSFYGYTF